Sequencing of this T cell receptor beta chain was carried out in a study of low-dose radiotherapy and immunotherapy resistance in tumors. The overall study: Cohort 1 patients were irradiated with 0.5 Gy fractions every 2 weeks to 6.5 Gy total. On an every-two-weeks schedule, patients received intravenous nivolumab 240 mg, along with ipilimumab 1 mg/kg every six weeks.

The time point here: after trial treatment. Treatment specified: LDRT plus nivolumab, ipilimumab, low-dose cyclophosphamide and aspirin (RACIN trial). Donors were dosed with nivolumab and ipilimumab; they also received aspirin, low-dose cyclophosphamide and low-dose radiotherapy. TRAV- and TRBV-specific primers, spanning alpha and beta chains, primed first-strand cDNA. A constant-region primer paired with the V-primer adapter amplified TCRs over roughly 18 PCR cycles. TCRdb ran MiXCR on the reads and lists one entry per CDR3 protein. The sample lists around 80,000 distinct CDR3 sequences, 17% occurring once. The CDR3 spans 13 residues. V was trimmed by 4 bases and J by 2 bases, leaving 9 bases between them. Per germline, CDR1 SGHRS and CDR2 YFSETQ.

The chain carries TRBV5-1 and TRBJ2-5, with a weak D call TRBD1 (5 bases). The TCR originated in a male donor with prostate cancer. The sequences come from PBMCs, collected after low-dose radiotherapy plus immunotherapy. The CDR3 is CASSAQGQETQYF. DNA of the CDR3: TGCGCCAGCAGCGCCCAGGGTCAAGAGACCCAGTACTTC.